This T cell receptor (beta chain) was recovered during a study of response to subunit inactivated influenza vaccine. Findings and caveats of the study: Each seasonal flu vaccination may recruit only limited new T cells, authors suggested.

TCRdb independently ran MiXCR on the RT-PCR reads; one entry per CDR3 protein. This repertoire shows around 170,000 distinct CDR3 sequences, roughly 10% found once; its top ten account for 35% to 40%. Germline CDR1 MDHEN, CDR2 SYDVKM. This CDR3 contains 16 residues. V lost 6 bases to trimming and J lost 0 bases; unmatched junction nucleotides: 7. Note on this clonotype: Its target is unknown.

The sequencing here drew on CD8+ T cells sorted from PBMCs, taken 23 months after vaccination. The chain couples TRBV28 to TRBJ2-7, with TRBD2 identical over 11 bases. The sequence was obtained from a man aged 45-69 years who received an inactivated influenza vaccine. For the CDR3, the DNA is TGTGCCAGCAGCTTGAGACTAGCGGGGAACTCCTACGAGCAGTACTTC. Residues: CASSLRLAGNSYEQYF.